This TCR beta chain appears in the sequencing data of a study of blood T cell repertoires in COVID-19. Across the whole study: Sample material is recorded as cDNA or gDNA derived from T cells, B-cell-depleted T cells, or PBMCs.

Only in-frame clones appear in the TCRdb table, and some are missing; sequencing was by immunoSEQ multiplex PCR. Among roughly 410,000 clones listed, about 87% were seen once. The V end was cut by 8 bases, the J end by 4 bases, with 17 bases between. Germline loops: CDR1 MNHEY, CDR2 SVGAGI. This CDR3 contains 14 residues. The sequence came from a woman aged 60-75 years with COVID-19, enrolled during active disease. The sample taken for sequencing was peripheral blood. The chain links TRBV6-5 to TRBJ1-2; a weak D match, TRBD1 (6 bases). The CDR3 coding sequence is TGTGCCAGCCAGTCCGAGAGAGGGGGCTATGGCTACACCTTC. This codes for CASQSERGGYGYTF.